Shown below are 15 T cell receptor beta chains from a single sample sequenced in a study of neurological immune-mediated disorders. TCRdb passed the 5' RACE reads through MiXCR, listing each CDR3 protein once. The sample has about 39,000 distinct CDR3 sequences; less than 9% are singletons. The sequenced material came from CD4+ T cells from blood. The source is a man aged 50 or older in good health.

This clonotype was detected ten times or more. The chain has TRBV2 and TRBJ2-3; TRBD2 might be the D (6 bases). CDR1 is SNHLY and CDR2 is FYNNEI in the germline V gene. This CDR3 comprises 15 residues. V was pared by 8 bases and J by 5 bases, with 20 bases between. As DNA, the CDR3 is TGTGCCAGCCACGCTCTGAGGACGGGAGAAGATACGCAGTATTTT. Its protein product is CASHALRTGEDTQYF. Complete variable domain (other parts from reference TRBV2 and TRBJ2-3): EPEVTQTPSHQVTQMGQEVILRCVPISNHLYFYWYRQILGQKVEFLVSFYNNEISEKSEIFDDQFSVERPDGSNFTLKIRSTKLEDSAMYFCASHALRTGEDTQYFGPGTRLTVL.

This clonotype appeared a few times. The chain uses TRBV5-1 and TRBJ2-3; 16 bases are a match to TRBD2. The CDR3 is 17 residues long. The trim removed 9 bases at V and 4 bases at J, leaving 11 bases unmatched. The V gene's germline CDR1 is SGHRS and CDR2 YFSETQ. CDR3 DNA sequence: TGCGCCACCGGAACCGGGACTAGCGGGAGGGCTTCAGATACGCAGTATTTT. Its protein product is CATGTGTSGRASDTQYF.

Many counts were recorded for this clonotype. CDR3 in DNA: TGCGCCAGCAGCCAAGGGCAGCATAATTCACCCCTCCACTTT. Translated: CASSQGQHNSPLHF. The rearrangement uses TRBV4-3 and TRBJ1-6; D gene ambiguous. V shed 1 base and J shed 5 bases, with 6 bases lying between them. The CDR3 consists of 14 residues. Germline V gene sequence: CDR1 LGHNA, CDR2 YSLEER.

This clonotype was counted at least ten times. V usage is TRBV20-1 and J usage is TRBJ1-5; 7 nucleotides agree with TRBD1. In germline, CDR1 is DFQATT, CDR2 SNEGSKA (reference sequence). The CDR3 has 14 residues. After removal of 4 bases from V and 4 bases from J, the junction contained 7 bases not matched to a gene. Here the CDR3 DNA reads TGCAGTGCTAACCCCAACAGGGGTAATCAGCCCCAGCATTTT. Protein product: CSANPNRGNQPQHF.

This clonotype counts as medium-sized. The chain's CDR3 is CASSPPGLPNTGELFF. CDR3 sequence (DNA): TGCGCCAGCAGCCCGCCGGGACTGCCGAACACCGGGGAGCTGTTTTTT. The chain recombines TRBV5-1 with TRBJ2-2; D possibly corresponds to TRBD2 (6 bases). Between the trimmed V and J ends, which lost 4 bases and 0 bases, there was a span of 13 bases. The CDR3 has 16 residues. CDR1 is SGHRS, CDR2 YFSETQ, per germline.

This clonotype was recorded at least ten times. The CDR3 is CSVEVTETSYEQYF. CDR3 nucleotide sequence: TGCAGCGTTGAAGTCACAGAGACCTCCTACGAGCAGTACTTC. The chain couples TRBV29-1 to TRBJ2-7; D is uncertain. V was clipped by 1 base and J by 0 bases, with 10 bases between them. Per the germline V gene, CDR1 is SQVTM and CDR2 is ANQGSEA. The CDR3 length is 14 residues.

This clonotype has ten or more counts. This chain uses TRBV5-1 with TRBJ2-1; TRBD2 matches at 13 bases. Germline values: CDR1 SGHRS, CDR2 YFSETQ. Losses at the gene ends were 4 bases for V and 10 bases for J; bases not matched to a gene: 11. This CDR3 contains 16 residues. The CDR3 DNA sequence: TGCGCCAGCAGCACCTCGACTAGCGGGAGGAGTGAGGAGCAGTTCTTC. Protein product: CASSTSTSGRSEEQFF.

This clonotype was counted ten times or more. The CDR3 DNA reads as TGCAGTGCTAGAGATCCGCGGACAGGAGCTGTTAGCAATCAGCCCCAGCATTTT. Translation: CSARDPRTGAVSNQPQHF. The chain couples TRBV20-1 to TRBJ1-5; 7 bases map to TRBD1. Trimming at V came to 0 bases and at J to 0 bases, leaving 11 bases not matched to a gene. The germline gives CDR1 DFQATT, CDR2 SNEGSKA (reference sequence). CDR3 size: 18 residues.

This clonotype was seen repeatedly, ten times or more. The V and J genes are TRBV20-1 and TRBJ1-5, with D maybe TRBD1 (5 bases). Germline V gives CDR1 DFQATT, CDR2 SNEGSKA (reference sequence). The germline V and J ends were trimmed by 6 bases and 10 bases, with 22 bases remaining between them. The CDR3 spans 14 residues. The CDR3, as DNA: TGCAGTGCCTCCCGGGGCGCGGACGGTGGCCCCCAGCATTTT. It codes for CSASRGADGGPQHF.

This clonotype was recorded many times. The rearrangement links TRBV5-6 to TRBJ2-1; D is undetermined. Looked up from germline, CDR1 is SGHDT and CDR2 is YYEEEE. Between the trimmed V and J ends, which lost 4 bases and 2 bases, there was a span of 13 bases. This CDR3 region has 15 residues. The CDR3: CASSLGPSPYNEQFF. For the CDR3, the DNA is TGTGCCAGCAGCCTCGGACCTTCGCCCTACAATGAGCAGTTCTTC.

This clonotype was observed at least ten times. This sequence joins TRBV6-5 and TRBJ2-1; 7 bases map to TRBD1. Per germline, CDR1 MNHEY and CDR2 SVGAGI. The ends lost 5 bases at V and 9 bases at J; junction bases unmatched: 13. This CDR3 comprises 15 residues. CDR3 DNA: TGTGCCAGCAGTCCCGACAGGGTCCCACACAGTGAGCAGTTCTTC. Translating gives CASSPDRVPHSEQFF.

Many counts were recorded for this clonotype. The chain joins TRBV12-3 or TRBV12-4 to TRBJ1-5, with D maybe TRBD1 (6 bases). The ends were cut back, 1 base at V and 11 bases at J, with 12 bases in the middle. The CDR3 runs to 13 residues. DNA for the CDR3: TGTGCCAGCAGTTTAGAGACGGGGACAACCCAGCATTTT. Translation gives CASSLETGTTQHF.

This clonotype was counted ten times or more. The J gene is TRBJ2-4, the V gene TRBV6-5, with 8 bases lining up with TRBD1. Trimming cost V 10 bases and J 8 bases; bases outside gene matches: 4. This CDR3 spans 11 amino acids. Germline CDR1 and CDR2: MNHEY and SVGAGI. The CDR3 protein is CATGQGYIQYF. The CDR3 nucleotides read TGTGCCACCGGACAGGGCTACATTCAGTACTTC.

In its sample, this clonotype was seen many times. V is TRBV27 and J is TRBJ1-5; D is undetermined. This CDR3 has 15 residues. Germline V CDR1 and CDR2: MNHEY, SMNVEV (reference sequence). V was trimmed by 5 bases and J by 0 bases, leaving 11 bases between them. DNA for the CDR3: TGTGCCAGCAGTGAAATGGGTCTTAGCAATCAGCCCCAGCATTTT. Translation gives CASSEMGLSNQPQHF.

Many counts were recorded for this clonotype. V is TRBV6-2 or TRBV6-3 and J is TRBJ2-7, with TRBD2 matching over 15 bases. Germline CDR1 and CDR2: MNHEY and SVGEGT. J lost 6 bases, V lost 0 bases, and 9 bases had no gene match. This CDR3 region has 18 residues. The CDR3 reads CASSYSRGLAGGAREQYF. The CDR3, as DNA: TGTGCCAGCAGTTACTCCCGGGGACTAGCGGGAGGCGCCCGCGAGCAGTACTTC.